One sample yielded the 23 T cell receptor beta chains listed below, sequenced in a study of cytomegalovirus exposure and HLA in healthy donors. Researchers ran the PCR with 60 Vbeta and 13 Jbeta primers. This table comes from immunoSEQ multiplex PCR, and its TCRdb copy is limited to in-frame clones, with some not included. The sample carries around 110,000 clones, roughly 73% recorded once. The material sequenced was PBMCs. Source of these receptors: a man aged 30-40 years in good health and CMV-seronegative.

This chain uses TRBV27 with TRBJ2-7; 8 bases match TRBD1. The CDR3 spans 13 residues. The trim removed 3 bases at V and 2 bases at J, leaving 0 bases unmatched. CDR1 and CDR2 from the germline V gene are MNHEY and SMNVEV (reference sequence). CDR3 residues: CASSFRGPYEQYF. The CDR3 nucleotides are TGTGCCAGCAGTTTCAGGGGGCCCTACGAGCAGTACTTC.

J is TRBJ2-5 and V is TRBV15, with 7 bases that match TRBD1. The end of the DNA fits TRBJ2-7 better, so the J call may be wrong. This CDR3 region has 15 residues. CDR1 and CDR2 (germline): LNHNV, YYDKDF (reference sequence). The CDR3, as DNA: TGTGCCACCAGCAGAGAAGGGACAGCCCCCTACGAGCAGTACTTC. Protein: CATSREGTAPYEQYF.

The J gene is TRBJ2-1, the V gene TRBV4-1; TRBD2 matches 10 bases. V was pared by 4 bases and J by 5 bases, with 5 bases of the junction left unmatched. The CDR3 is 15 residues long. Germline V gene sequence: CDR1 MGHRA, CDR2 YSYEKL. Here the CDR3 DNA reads TGCGCCAGCAGCCTTCGGACTAGCGGACACAATGAGCAGTTCTTC. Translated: CASSLRTSGHNEQFF.

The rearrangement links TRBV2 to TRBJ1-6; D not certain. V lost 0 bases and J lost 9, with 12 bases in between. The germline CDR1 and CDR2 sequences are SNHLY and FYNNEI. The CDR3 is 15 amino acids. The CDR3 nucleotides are TGTGCCAGCAGTGAAGCGACACAGTCCTTTTCACCCCTCCACTTT. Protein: CASSEATQSFSPLHF.

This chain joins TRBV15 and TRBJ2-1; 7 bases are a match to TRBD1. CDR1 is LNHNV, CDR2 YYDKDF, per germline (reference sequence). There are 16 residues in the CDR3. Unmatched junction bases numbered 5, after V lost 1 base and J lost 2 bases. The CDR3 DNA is TGTGCCACCAGCAGAGGAAAACAGGGGACCTACAATGAGCAGTTCTTC. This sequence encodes CATSRGKQGTYNEQFF.

CDR3 coding DNA: TGTGCCAGCAGTGTCACAGGGTTTGGCGTGGGCGAGCAGTACTTC. Translating it yields CASSVTGFGVGEQYF. The genes are TRBV25-1 and TRBJ2-7; D might be TRBD1 (6 bases). The length of the CDR3 is 15 residues. The V gene lost 4 bases and the J gene lost 6 bases, with 19 bases spanning the gap. Germline CDR1 MGHDK, CDR2 SYGVNS.

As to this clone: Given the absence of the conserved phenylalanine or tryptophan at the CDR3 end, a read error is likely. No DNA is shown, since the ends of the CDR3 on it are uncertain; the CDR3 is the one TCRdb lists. CDR3 protein: CASSFGYGTGLSI. The chain has TRBV11-2 and TRBJ2-2; the D call of TRBD1 is as the table states it, not checked on the DNA. The CDR3 totals 13 residues, both ends included. Per the germline V gene, CDR1 is SGHAT and CDR2 is FQNNGV.

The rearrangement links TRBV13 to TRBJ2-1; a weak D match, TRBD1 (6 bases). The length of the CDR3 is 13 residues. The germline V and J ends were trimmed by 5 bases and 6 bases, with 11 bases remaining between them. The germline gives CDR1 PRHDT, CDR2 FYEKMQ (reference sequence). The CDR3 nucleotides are TGTGCCAGCAGCCCAGCCAGGGGCAATGAGCAGTTCTTC. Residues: CASSPARGNEQFF.

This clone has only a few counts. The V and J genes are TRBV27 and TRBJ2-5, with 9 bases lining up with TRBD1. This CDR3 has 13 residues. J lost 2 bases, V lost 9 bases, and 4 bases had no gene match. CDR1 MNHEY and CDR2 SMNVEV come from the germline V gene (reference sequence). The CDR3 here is CARGQGAQETQYF. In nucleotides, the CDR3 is TGTGCCAGGGGACAGGGTGCTCAAGAGACCCAGTACTTC.

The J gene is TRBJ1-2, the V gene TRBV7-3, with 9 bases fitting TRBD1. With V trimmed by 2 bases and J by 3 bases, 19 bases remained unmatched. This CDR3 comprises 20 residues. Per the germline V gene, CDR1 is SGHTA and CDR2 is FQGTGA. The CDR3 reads CASSLALTVGTGPRDYGYTF. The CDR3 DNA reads TGTGCCAGCAGCTTAGCGCTAACGGTCGGGACAGGGCCCCGGGACTATGGCTACACCTTC.

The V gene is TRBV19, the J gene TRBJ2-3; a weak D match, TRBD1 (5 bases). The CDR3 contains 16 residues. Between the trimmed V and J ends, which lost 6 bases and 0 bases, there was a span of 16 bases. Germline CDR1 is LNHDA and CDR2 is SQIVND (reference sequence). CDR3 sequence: CASRQGWDGSTDTQYF. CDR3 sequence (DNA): TGTGCCAGTAGGCAGGGTTGGGATGGGAGCACAGATACGCAGTATTTT.

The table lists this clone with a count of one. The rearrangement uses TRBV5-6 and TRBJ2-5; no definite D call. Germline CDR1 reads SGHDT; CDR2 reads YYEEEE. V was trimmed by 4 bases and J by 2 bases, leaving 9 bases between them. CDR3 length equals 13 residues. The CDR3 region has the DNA TGTGCCAGCAGCCCCCCGACACAAGAGACCCAGTACTTC. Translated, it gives CASSPPTQETQYF.

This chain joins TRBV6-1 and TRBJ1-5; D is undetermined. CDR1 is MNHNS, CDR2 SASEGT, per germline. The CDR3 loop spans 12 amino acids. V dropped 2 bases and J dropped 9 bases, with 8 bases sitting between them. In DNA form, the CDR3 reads TGTGCCAGCAGTGAATTATCGTGGCCCCAGCATTTT. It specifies CASSELSWPQHF.

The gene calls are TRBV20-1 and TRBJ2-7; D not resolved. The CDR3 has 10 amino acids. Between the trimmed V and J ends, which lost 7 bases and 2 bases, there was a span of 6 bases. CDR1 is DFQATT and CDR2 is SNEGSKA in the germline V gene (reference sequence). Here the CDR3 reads CSVSAYEQYF. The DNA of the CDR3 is TGCAGTGTTTCTGCCTACGAGCAGTACTTC.

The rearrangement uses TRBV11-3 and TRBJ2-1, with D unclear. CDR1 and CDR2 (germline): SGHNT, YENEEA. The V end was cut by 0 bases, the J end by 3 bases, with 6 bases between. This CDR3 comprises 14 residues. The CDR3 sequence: CASSLDSRYNEQFF. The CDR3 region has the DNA TGTGCCAGCAGCTTAGATTCCCGCTACAATGAGCAGTTCTTC.

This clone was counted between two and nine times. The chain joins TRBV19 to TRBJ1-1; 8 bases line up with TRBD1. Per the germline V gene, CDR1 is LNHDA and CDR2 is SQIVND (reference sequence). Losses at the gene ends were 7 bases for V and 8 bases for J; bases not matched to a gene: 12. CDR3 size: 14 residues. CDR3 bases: TGTGCCAGTACCCCCAGGACAGGGAGAGAGGAAGCTTTCTTT. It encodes CASTPRTGREEAFF. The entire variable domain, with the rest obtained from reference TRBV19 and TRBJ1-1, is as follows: DGGITQSPKYLFRKEGQNVTLSCEQNLNHDAMYWYRQDPGQGLRLIYYSQIVNDFQKGDIAEGYSVSREKKESFPLTVTSAQKNPTAFYLCASTPRTGREEAFFGQGTRLTVV.

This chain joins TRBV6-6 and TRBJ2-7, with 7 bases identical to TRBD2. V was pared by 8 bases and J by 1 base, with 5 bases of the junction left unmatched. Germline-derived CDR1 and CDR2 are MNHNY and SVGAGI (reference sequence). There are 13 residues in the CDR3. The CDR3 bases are TGTGCCAGCTGGTGGGAGGGGTCCTACGAGCAGTACTTC. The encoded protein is CASWWEGSYEQYF.

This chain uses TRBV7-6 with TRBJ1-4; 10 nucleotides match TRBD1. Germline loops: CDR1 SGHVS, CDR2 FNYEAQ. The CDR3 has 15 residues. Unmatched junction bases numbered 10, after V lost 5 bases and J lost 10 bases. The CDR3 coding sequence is TGTGCCAGCAGCCTATCCGGGACAGGGGTTGGAAAACTGTTTTTT. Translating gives CASSLSGTGVGKLFF.

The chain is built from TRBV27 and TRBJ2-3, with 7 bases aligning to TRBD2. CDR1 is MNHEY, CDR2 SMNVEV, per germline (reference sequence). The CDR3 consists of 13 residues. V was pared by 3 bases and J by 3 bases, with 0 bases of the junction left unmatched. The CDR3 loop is CASSLRGTDTQYF. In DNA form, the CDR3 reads TGTGCCAGCAGTTTGCGGGGGACAGATACGCAGTATTTT.

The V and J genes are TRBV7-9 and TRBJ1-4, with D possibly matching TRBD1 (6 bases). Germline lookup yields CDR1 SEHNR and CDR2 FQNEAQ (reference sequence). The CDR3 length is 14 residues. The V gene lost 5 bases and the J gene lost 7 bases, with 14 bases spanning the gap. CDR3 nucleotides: TGTGCCAGCAGCCCCGGGGGGGCGGTTGAAAAACTGTTTTTT. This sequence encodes CASSPGGAVEKLFF.

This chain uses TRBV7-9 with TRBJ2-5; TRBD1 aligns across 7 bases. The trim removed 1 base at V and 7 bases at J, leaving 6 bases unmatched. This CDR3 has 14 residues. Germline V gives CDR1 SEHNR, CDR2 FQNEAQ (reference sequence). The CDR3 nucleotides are TGTGCCAGCAGCTTAGGGTCTAGACAGGGGACCCAGTACTTC. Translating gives CASSLGSRQGTQYF.

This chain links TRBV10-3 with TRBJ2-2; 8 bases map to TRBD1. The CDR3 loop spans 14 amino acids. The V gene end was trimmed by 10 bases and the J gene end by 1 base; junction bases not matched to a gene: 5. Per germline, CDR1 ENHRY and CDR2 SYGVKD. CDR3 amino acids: CATVDRGNTGELFF. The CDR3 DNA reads TGTGCCACCGTAGACAGGGGGAACACCGGGGAGCTGTTTTTT.

As DNA, the CDR3 is TGTGCCAGCAGCCTGGGGGGGACGGGAGAGCAGTACTTC. This encodes CASSLGGTGEQYF. This chain joins TRBV9 and TRBJ2-7, with 7 bases fitting TRBD2. The CDR3 totals 13 residues. V dropped 4 bases and J dropped 7; count of bases not matched to a gene: 8. Germline lookup yields CDR1 SGDLS and CDR2 YYNGEE.